This T cell receptor (beta chain) was sequenced for a study of T cells in Graves' hyperthyroidism and ophthalmopathy. The overall study: The initial diagnosis was the point when peripheral blood was collected, ahead of any treatment. Study-wide points: Researchers report that a 13 V-J model separated ophthalmopathy from stable hyperthyroidism. Most thyroid clonotypes expanded above 0.001 appeared in blood too.

The CDR3 sequence is 13 residues long. Germline assignment: CDR1 SGHRS and CDR2 YFSETQ. Trimming cost V 0 bases and J 9 bases, with 7 bases left between them. With respect to this clonotype: Its antigen is unknown.

Patients were excluded for uncontrolled infection, other autoimmune disease, pregnancy or lactation. Amplified regions were TCR beta CDR3 sequences from RNA transcripts. First-round RT-PCR of the TCR CDR3 relied on the HTBI primer set. TCRdb itself ran the multiplex PCR reads through MiXCR, one entry per CDR3 protein. The sample has 530,000 or so distinct CDR3 sequences; around 22% are singletons. The sample was blood. The sequence was collected from a woman in her 30s with Graves' ophthalmopathy. The chain combines TRBV5-1 with TRBJ1-6; D may be TRBD1 (5 bases). The CDR3 nucleotides are TGCGCCAGCAGCTTGGGACAGCCTTCACCCCTCCACTTT. Residues: CASSLGQPSPLHF. Supplemented by reference TRBV5-1 and TRBJ1-6, the full variable domain reads KAGVTQTPRYLIKTRGQQVTLSCSPISGHRSVSWYQQTPGQGLQFLFEYFSETQRNKGNFPGRFSGRQFSNSRSEMNVSTLELGDSALYLCASSLGQPSPLHFGNGTRLTVT.